Presented here are 19 T cell receptor beta chains from one specimen sequenced in a study of control samples from healthy donors and cancer patients. Assay: immunoSEQ multiplex PCR; the TCRdb copy retains only in-frame clones and omits some. Among approximately 84,000 clones, around 80% were seen once, and the ten largest hold over 7.5%. The sample taken for sequencing was blood. All receptors come from a woman between 55 and 75 years old in good health.

This chain joins TRBV5-5 and TRBJ1-5, with D hard to call. This CDR3 contains 13 residues. Between the trimmed V and J ends, which lost 1 base and 6 bases, there was a span of 8 bases. Germline CDR1 SGHKS, CDR2 YYEKEE (reference sequence). The CDR3 region is CASSLIATQPQHF. CDR3 sequence (DNA): TGTGCCAGCAGCTTGATCGCGACTCAGCCCCAGCATTTT.

With regard to this clone: The same CDR3 also results from other DNA sequences found in this sample. The rearrangement joins TRBV7-9 to TRBJ1-3; tentatively, D is TRBD1 (6 bases). The CDR3 runs to 14 residues. Germline lookup yields CDR1 SEHNR and CDR2 FQNEAQ (reference sequence). V lost 5 bases and J lost 0, with 8 bases in between. CDR3 in amino acids: CASSLQGSGNTIYF. The CDR3 coding sequence is TGTGCCAGCAGCCTACAGGGCTCTGGAAACACCATATATTTT. The variable domain in full, with the rest retrieved from reference TRBV7-9 and TRBJ1-3, is DTGVSQNPRHKITKRGQNVTFRCDPISEHNRLYWYRQTLGQGPEFLTYFQNEAQLEKSRLLSDRFSAERPKGSFSTLEIQRTEQGDSAMYLCASSLQGSGNTIYFGEGSWLTVV.

The chain uses TRBV3-1 (or the pseudogene TRBV3-2) and TRBJ1-6; no definite D call. The CDR3 runs to 17 residues. Germline V gene sequence: CDR1 LGHDT, CDR2 YNNKEL (reference sequence). V lost 0 bases, J lost 6 bases, and 15 bases lay in between. CDR3 nucleotide sequence: TGTGCCAGCAGCCAAGATGTAGAAATCCGGGTTAATTCACCCCTCCACTTT. As protein: CASSQDVEIRVNSPLHF.

This clone was found a few times. The rearrangement joins TRBV11-2 to TRBJ1-2, with D uncertain. Per the germline V gene, CDR1 is SGHAT and CDR2 is FQNNGV. V lost 5 bases, J lost 8 bases, and 15 bases lay in between. The CDR3 is 13 residues long. The CDR3 DNA follows: TGTGCCAGCAGCCACATGGGTCCGCGGGGCTACACCTTC. Its protein is CASSHMGPRGYTF.

The chain links TRBV24-1 to TRBJ2-3; 7 bases fit TRBD1. The CDR3 sequence is 16 residues long. Germline values: CDR1 KGHDR, CDR2 SFDVKD. The V gene end was trimmed by 1 base and the J gene end by 0 bases; junction bases not matched to a gene: 3. CDR3 coding DNA: TGTGCCACCAGTGATTTTTTGACAGGGAGCACAGATACGCAGTATTTT. It translates to CATSDFLTGSTDTQYF.

The chain combines TRBV14 with TRBJ1-6; 8 nucleotides match TRBD1. Trimming at V came to 6 bases and at J to 7 bases, leaving 14 bases not matched to a gene. This CDR3 has 17 amino acids. CDR1 and CDR2 (germline): SGHDN, FVKESK. CDR3 sequence reads: CASSRRRLGQGNSPLHF. The CDR3 DNA is TGTGCCAGCAGTCGTAGACGACTCGGACAGGGAAATTCACCCCTCCACTTT.

The gene calls are TRBV18 and TRBJ1-2; TRBD1 aligns across 9 bases. In germline, CDR1 is KGHSH, CDR2 LQKENI. The CDR3 has 14 residues. Germline trimming cut 4 bases from V and 6 bases from J; bases unmatched to any gene: 6. In nucleotides, the CDR3 is TGTGCCAGCTCACGGACAGGGGAAAGAAATGGCTACACCTTC. It codes for CASSRTGERNGYTF.

The chain couples TRBV20-1 to TRBJ2-7; D is ambiguous. Germline lookup yields CDR1 DFQATT and CDR2 SNEGSKA (reference sequence). The CDR3 consists of 13 residues. The V gene lost 3 bases and the J gene lost 4 bases, with 13 bases spanning the gap. The CDR3: CSASGQSNYEQYF. The CDR3 DNA is TGCAGTGCTAGTGGCCAGTCCAATTACGAGCAGTACTTC.

The V call is TRBV10-3, the J call TRBJ1-2, with D possibly matching TRBD1 (5 bases). Trimming took 3 bases from V and 7 from J, leaving 15 bases between them. CDR1 and CDR2 (germline): ENHRY, SYGVKD. This CDR3 comprises 14 residues. This CDR3 is CAISEGAGLGGYTF. DNA of the CDR3: TGTGCCATCAGTGAAGGGGCAGGGCTGGGTGGCTACACCTTC.

A few counts support this clone. The chain joins TRBV7-6 to TRBJ2-1; 9 nucleotides line up with TRBD2. Losses at the gene ends were 1 base for V and 9 bases for J; bases not matched to a gene: 7. CDR1 SGHVS and CDR2 FNYEAQ come from the germline V gene. This CDR3 contains 15 residues. CDR3 loop: CASSLGGGGAGEQFF. For the CDR3, the DNA is TGTGCCAGCAGCTTAGGTGGCGGGGGGGCAGGTGAGCAGTTCTTC.

The gene calls are TRBV2 and TRBJ2-1, with D possibly being TRBD2 (5 bases). Looked up from germline, CDR1 is SNHLY and CDR2 is FYNNEI. Deletions cut 7 bases from V and 9 bases from J, with 25 bases between. This CDR3 contains 16 residues. CDR3 DNA sequence: TGTGCCAGCAATACCCTACTCATGGGCGGGTCGAGTGAGCAGTTCTTC. Protein: CASNTLLMGGSSEQFF.

The chain employs TRBV7-2 and TRBJ2-1, with TRBD1 matching over 8 bases. V lost 5 bases, J lost 4 bases, and 13 bases stayed unmatched. This CDR3 comprises 17 residues. Germline CDR1 and CDR2: SGHTA and FQGNSA. The CDR3 is CASSAPRGRGLYNEQFF. In DNA, the CDR3 is TGTGCCAGCAGCGCTCCCAGGGGGCGAGGACTTTACAATGAGCAGTTCTTC.

The chain is built from TRBV7-2 and TRBJ2-1; perhaps TRBD1 as D (6 bases). V was shortened by 1 base and J by 0 bases, with 13 bases between the two germline ends. Germline lookup yields CDR1 SGHTA and CDR2 FQGNSA. The CDR3 is 17 residues long. The CDR3 region is CASSLGPGTPSYNEQFF. CDR3 bases: TGTGCCAGCAGCTTAGGACCGGGGACACCCTCCTACAATGAGCAGTTCTTC.

V gene TRBV29-1 combines with J gene TRBJ1-5, with TRBD1 as a possible D gene (5 bases). The germline V gene has CDR1 SQVTM and CDR2 ANQGSEA. V gave up 6 bases and J gave up 2 bases, with 17 bases separating them. CDR3 length: 15 residues. CDR3 residues: CSVRSGGGGNQPQHF. Here the CDR3 DNA reads TGCAGCGTAAGGTCGGGTGGGGGAGGCAATCAGCCCCAGCATTTT.

The chain combines TRBV6-6 with TRBJ2-7; no clear D gene. This CDR3 has 13 amino acids. Per germline, CDR1 MNHNY and CDR2 SVGAGI (reference sequence). V gave up 6 bases and J gave up 1 base, with 10 bases separating them. CDR3 in amino acids: CASRPGRSYEQYF. The DNA for the CDR3 is TGTGCCAGCAGACCGGGTCGGTCCTACGAGCAGTACTTC.

This chain connects TRBV12-5 to TRBJ1-1; TRBD1 is a possible D gene (5 bases). In germline, CDR1 is LGHNT, CDR2 FRNRAP. Trimming stripped 2 bases from V and 5 bases from J, with 15 bases between. The CDR3 covers 15 residues. The CDR3 coding sequence is TGTGCTAGTGGTTTGTCCCGGGACGGGGGGACTGAAGCTTTCTTT. It yields the protein CASGLSRDGGTEAFF. The whole variable domain, remainder taken from reference TRBV12-5 and TRBJ1-1, is DARVTQTPRHKVTEMGQEVTMRCQPILGHNTVFWYRQTMMQGLELLAYFRNRAPLDDSGMPKDRFSAEMPDATLATLKIQPSEPRDSAVYFCASGLSRDGGTEAFFGQGTRLTVV.

This chain joins TRBV6-6 and TRBJ1-2; D is perhaps TRBD1 (6 bases). Trimming cost V 0 bases and J 2 bases, with 10 bases left between them. Germline CDR1 is MNHNY and CDR2 is SVGAGI (reference sequence). The CDR3 is made up of 15 amino acids. The CDR3 DNA is TGTGCCAGCAGTTACTCGGCAGGGGACAACTATGGCTACACCTTC. This translates into CASSYSAGDNYGYTF.

The chain couples TRBV4-3 to TRBJ2-1; 7 bases align to TRBD2. This CDR3 is 14 amino acids long. The trim removed 0 bases at V and 10 bases at J, leaving 6 bases unmatched. The germline V gene has CDR1 LGHNA and CDR2 YSLEER. The DNA for the CDR3 is TGCGCCAGCAGCCAAGACCCACTAGCGCGCGAGCAGTTCTTC. Translating gives CASSQDPLAREQFF.

This chain links TRBV29-1 with TRBJ2-3, with 8 bases lining up with TRBD2. Germline V gene lookup returns CDR1 SQVTM and CDR2 ANQGSEA. The CDR3 contains 16 residues. The V segment lost 0 bases and the J segment 0 bases; nucleotides outside the gene matches: 5. The CDR3 loop is CSVEDLSSGSTDTQYF. The CDR3 bases are TGCAGCGTTGAAGATCTCTCTAGCGGGAGCACAGATACGCAGTATTTT.